This TCR beta chain was captured in a study of Tregs in tolerant kidney transplant recipients. Study at large: Related graft donors supplied nonmyeloablative bone marrow transplants, and mixed chimerism was transient. Study-wide findings and caveats: No direct test of biological reproducibility was done here. The most relevant donor-specific Treg TCRbeta repertoire apparently came from expansion with activated donor B cells.

Produced via immunoSEQ multiplex PCR; TCRdb's table is partial and in-frame only. Of about 69,000 clones listed, roughly nine tenths are singletons. Comments on this clone: Its antigen is unidentified.

CDR1 and CDR2 from the germline V gene are KGHSH and LQKENI. The CDR3 is 15 amino acids. The V end lost 3 bases, the J end lost 5 bases, and 17 bases lay between the germline ends. Unstimulated regulatory T cells (CD4+CD25+CD127-), CD4+CD25- non-regulatory cells, CD4 and CD8 cells were FACS-sorted from thawed PBMCs. This receptor was obtained from a human donor who received a combined kidney and bone marrow transplant. The sequencing here drew on CD4+ T cells from blood, taken before the transplant. The gene calls are TRBV18 and TRBJ2-7, with a tentative D call TRBD1 (6 bases). CDR3 sequence (DNA): TGTGCCAGCTCACCGCTAACTCAGGGGACGGACGAGCAGTACTTC. This sequence encodes CASSPLTQGTDEQYF.